This T cell receptor (beta chain) emerged from a study of lymphopenia after photon versus proton radiotherapy. Assay used: immunoSEQ multiplex PCR; TCRdb lists only in-frame clones, some missing. The sample holds some 170,000 clones, about nine tenths seen once. Concerning this clone itself: The antigen remains unidentified.

The study, taken as a whole, reports: Photon-treated patients lost naive T cells and TCR diversity; proton-treated stayed stable.

This CDR3 region has 16 residues. The germline V gene has CDR1 GTSNPN and CDR2 SVGIG (reference sequence). With 0 bases removed from V and 2 bases from J, the gap between germline ends came to 14 bases. The TCR was taken from a man in his fifties or sixties with gastric cancer. The chain links TRBV30 to TRBJ1-3; TRBD1 might be the D (5 bases). Source: peripheral blood, taken from a patient treated with photon-based radiotherapy. The CDR3 DNA follows: TGTGCCTGGAGTGTAGGCCCCTTGGGGGCTGGAAACACCATATATTTT. Translated, it gives CAWSVGPLGAGNTIYF.